Below, 19 T cell receptor beta chains from the same sample are listed, as sequenced in a study of graft-versus-host responses after intestinal transplantation. These TCRs' antigens remain unknown. Measured with immunoSEQ multiplex PCR; TCRdb has only the in-frame clones, and not every one. The data show some 150,000 clones, with around 90% seen just once and approximately 0.2% held by the top ten. The sample here was unstimulated CD4+ T cells sorted from spleen or lymph node cells, taken before intestinal transplant. These receptors all come from a human donor who received an intestinal transplant.

V is TRBV5-4 and J is TRBJ2-1; 7 nucleotides line up with TRBD2. The CDR3 covers 15 residues. Trimming cost V 0 bases and J 8 bases; bases outside gene matches: 8. The germline V gene has CDR1 SGHNT and CDR2 YYREEE (reference sequence). CDR3 sequence reads: CASSLETGGSDEQFF. CDR3 sequence (DNA): TGTGCCAGCAGCTTGGAGACGGGAGGATCGGATGAGCAGTTCTTC.

The chain has TRBV5-4 and TRBJ2-5, with TRBD2 identical over 11 bases. Germline CDR1 SGHNT, CDR2 YYREEE (reference sequence). CDR3 length: 17 residues. Losses at the gene ends were 0 bases for V and 5 bases for J; bases not matched to a gene: 9. The CDR3 sequence: CASSLAGSGRGRETQYF. CDR3 sequence (DNA): TGTGCCAGCAGCTTGGCGGGTAGCGGGAGGGGTCGCGAGACCCAGTACTTC. Complete variable domain (other parts from reference TRBV5-4 and TRBJ2-5): ETGVTQSPTHLIKTRGQQVTLRCSSQSGHNTVSWYQQALGQGPQFIFQYYREEENGRGNFPPRFSGLQFPNYSSELNVNALELDDSALYLCASSLAGSGRGRETQYFGPGTRLLVL.

The CDR3 is CASSSGGGYGYTF. DNA of the CDR3: TGTGCCAGCAGCTCAGGGGGGGGCTATGGCTACACCTTC. V usage is TRBV7-2 and J usage is TRBJ1-2; 7 nucleotides agree with TRBD1. The CDR3 covers 13 residues. The trim removed 4 bases at V and 4 bases at J, leaving 3 bases unmatched. Looked up from germline, CDR1 is SGHTA and CDR2 is FQGNSA.

The chain recombines TRBV9 with TRBJ2-5; TRBD2 matches at 12 bases. CDR3 size: 17 residues. The V gene's germline CDR1 is SGDLS and CDR2 YYNGEE. The trim removed 3 bases at V and 4 bases at J, leaving 10 bases unmatched. The CDR3 sequence is CASSAAPTGLAGETQYF. Here the CDR3 DNA reads TGTGCCAGCAGCGCCGCCCCAACGGGACTAGCGGGAGAGACCCAGTACTTC.

V gene TRBV28 combines with J gene TRBJ2-3; D may be TRBD2 (5 bases). This CDR3 is built from 15 residues. The germline gives CDR1 MDHEN, CDR2 SYDVKM. V was cut by 11 bases and J by 3 bases, with 21 bases left in between. The CDR3 sequence is CASHLGSTGTDTQYF. The CDR3 bases are TGTGCCTCCCATTTGGGATCAACGGGGACAGATACGCAGTATTTT.

The genes are TRBV19 and TRBJ1-1; no firm D call. The V end was cut by 1 base, the J end by 0 bases, with 6 bases between. The CDR3 has 14 residues. Germline CDR1 LNHDA, CDR2 SQIVND (reference sequence). This CDR3 reads CASSIADMNTEAFF. The CDR3 nucleotides read TGTGCCAGTAGTATAGCAGACATGAACACTGAAGCTTTCTTT.

A few counts support this clone. This sequence joins TRBV11-1 and TRBJ2-3, with no clear D. V gave up 5 bases and J gave up 2 bases, with 14 bases separating them. The CDR3 totals 15 residues. Germline V CDR1 and CDR2: SGHAT, FQDESV (reference sequence). In DNA form, the CDR3 reads TGTGCCAGCAGCCTTTCGGACGGATACACAGATACGCAGTATTTT. Amino acid sequence: CASSLSDGYTDTQYF.

This clone was recorded a few times. The rearrangement links TRBV10-1 to TRBJ2-1; 10 positions agree with TRBD2. Germline V gene sequence: CDR1 WNHNN, CDR2 SYGVQD (reference sequence). The V and J ends lost 2 bases and 3 bases, in that order; junction bases with no gene match: 4. CDR3 length equals 16 residues. The CDR3 sequence: CASSETSGKYYNEQFF. CDR3 in DNA: TGCGCCAGCAGTGAGACTAGCGGGAAGTACTACAATGAGCAGTTCTTC.

This chain links TRBV30 with TRBJ1-4; possible D gene TRBD1, 5 bases. The ends were cut back, 5 bases at V and 2 bases at J, with 9 bases in the middle. The CDR3 runs 13 residues. Germline CDR1 is GTSNPN and CDR2 is SVGIG (reference sequence). The CDR3 region has the DNA TGTGCCTGGCGCCAGGGCACTAATGAAAAACTGTTTTTT. Residues: CAWRQGTNEKLFF. The variable domain in full, with the rest retrieved from reference TRBV30 and TRBJ1-4, is SQTIHQWPATLVQPVGSPLSLECTVEGTSNPNLYWYRQAAGRGLQLLFYSVGIGQISSEVPQNLSASRPQDRQFILSSKKLLLSDSGFYLCAWRQGTNEKLFFGSGTQLSVL.

The chain employs TRBV6-6 and TRBJ2-3; 13 bases line up with TRBD2. From germline, CDR1 is MNHNY and CDR2 SVGAGI (reference sequence). The CDR3 runs 15 residues. J lost 0 bases, V lost 11 bases, and 5 bases had no gene match. The CDR3 DNA is TGTGCCGTGCGGACTAGCGGGAGTAGCACAGATACGCAGTATTTT. Residues: CAVRTSGSSTDTQYF.

The chain carries TRBV19 and TRBJ1-4; D ambiguous. V was trimmed by 6 bases and J by 8 bases, leaving 13 bases between them. CDR1 is LNHDA and CDR2 is SQIVND in the germline V gene (reference sequence). This CDR3 is 13 amino acids long. CDR3 nucleotide sequence: TGTGCCAGTAGGCAAGAACGGTGGGAAAAACTGTTTTTT. This sequence encodes CASRQERWEKLFF.

This clone came up a few times. The chain is built from TRBV7-9 and TRBJ1-2, with D maybe TRBD1 (5 bases). V lost 1 base, J lost 5 bases, and 11 bases lay in between. Germline CDR1 and CDR2: SEHNR and FQNEAQ (reference sequence). The CDR3 contains 14 residues. The CDR3 coding sequence is TGTGCCAGCAGCTTAGAAGGGGAGCGATATGGCTACACCTTC. Translating it yields CASSLEGERYGYTF.

This chain uses TRBV10-3 with TRBJ1-5; TRBD1 agrees at 10 bases. CDR3 length equals 15 residues. V shed 4 bases and J 5 bases; nucleotides not matched to a gene: 5. Germline CDR1 ENHRY, CDR2 SYGVKD. CDR3 protein: CAISGTGGLDQPQHF. In DNA form, the CDR3 reads TGTGCCATCAGTGGGACAGGGGGACTTGATCAGCCCCAGCATTTT.

This chain connects TRBV28 to TRBJ2-7; 9 nucleotides agree with TRBD2. J was trimmed by 2 bases and V by 6 bases; bases with no gene match: 11. The CDR3 length is 16 residues. The V gene's germline CDR1 is MDHEN and CDR2 SYDVKM. The CDR3 nucleotides read TGTGCCAGCAGGGCACCCGGGACTAGCTTGACCTACGAGCAGTACTTC. Its protein product is CASRAPGTSLTYEQYF.

The chain combines TRBV11-1 with TRBJ2-1; TRBD2 matches 7 bases. The V and J ends lost 5 bases and 7 bases, in that order; junction bases with no gene match: 14. This CDR3 spans 16 amino acids. Germline loops: CDR1 SGHAT, CDR2 FQDESV (reference sequence). The CDR3 loop is CASSPGGSGTWNEQFF. In nucleotides, the CDR3 is TGTGCCAGCAGCCCCGGGGGGAGCGGGACCTGGAATGAGCAGTTCTTC. The variable domain in full, with the rest retrieved from reference TRBV11-1 and TRBJ2-1, is EAEVAQSPRYKITEKSQAVAFWCDPISGHATLYWYRQILGQGPELLVQFQDESVVDDSQLPKDRFSAERLKGVDSTLKIQPAELGDSAMYLCASSPGGSGTWNEQFFGPGTRLTVL.

This chain links TRBV7-9 with TRBJ2-5, with TRBD1 as a possible D gene (6 bases). From germline, CDR1 is SEHNR and CDR2 FQNEAQ (reference sequence). Trimming pared 5 bases from V and 1 base from J, leaving 11 bases between. CDR3 size: 14 residues. The CDR3 here is CASSQTGSQETQYF. In DNA, the CDR3 is TGTGCCAGCAGCCAAACAGGGTCCCAAGAGACCCAGTACTTC.

The chain uses TRBV11-2 and TRBJ2-3; TRBD2 matches at 13 bases. The germline CDR1 and CDR2 sequences are SGHAT and FQNNGV. Trimming at V came to 5 bases and at J to 0 bases, leaving 8 bases not matched to a gene. There are 18 residues in the CDR3. The CDR3 loop reads CASSPGLAGVFSTDTQYF. Here the CDR3 DNA reads TGTGCCAGCAGCCCCGGACTAGCGGGAGTTTTTAGCACAGATACGCAGTATTTT.

The gene calls are TRBV19 and TRBJ2-7, with a possible D match to TRBD1 (7 bases). Germline CDR1 reads LNHDA; CDR2 reads SQIVND (reference sequence). The germline V and J ends were trimmed by 5 bases and 2 bases, with 19 bases remaining between them. This CDR3 contains 16 residues. The CDR3 region has the DNA TGTGCCAGTAGTCGACTCCACCAGGGGGGCCCCTACGAGCAGTACTTC. Its translation: CASSRLHQGGPYEQYF. The entire variable domain, with the rest obtained from reference TRBV19 and TRBJ2-7, is as follows: DGGITQSPKYLFRKEGQNVTLSCEQNLNHDAMYWYRQDPGQGLRLIYYSQIVNDFQKGDIAEGYSVSREKKESFPLTVTSAQKNPTAFYLCASSRLHQGGPYEQYFGPGTRLTVT.

The J gene is TRBJ2-1, the V gene TRBV2, with D possibly being TRBD1 (6 bases). Trimming cost V 6 bases and J 5 bases, with 17 bases left between them. The CDR3 totals 15 residues. Per the germline V gene, CDR1 is SNHLY and CDR2 is FYNNEI. CDR3 DNA: TGTGCCAGCAGCCCCTACAGGGTTGTCAACAATGAGCAGTTCTTC. It specifies CASSPYRVVNNEQFF.